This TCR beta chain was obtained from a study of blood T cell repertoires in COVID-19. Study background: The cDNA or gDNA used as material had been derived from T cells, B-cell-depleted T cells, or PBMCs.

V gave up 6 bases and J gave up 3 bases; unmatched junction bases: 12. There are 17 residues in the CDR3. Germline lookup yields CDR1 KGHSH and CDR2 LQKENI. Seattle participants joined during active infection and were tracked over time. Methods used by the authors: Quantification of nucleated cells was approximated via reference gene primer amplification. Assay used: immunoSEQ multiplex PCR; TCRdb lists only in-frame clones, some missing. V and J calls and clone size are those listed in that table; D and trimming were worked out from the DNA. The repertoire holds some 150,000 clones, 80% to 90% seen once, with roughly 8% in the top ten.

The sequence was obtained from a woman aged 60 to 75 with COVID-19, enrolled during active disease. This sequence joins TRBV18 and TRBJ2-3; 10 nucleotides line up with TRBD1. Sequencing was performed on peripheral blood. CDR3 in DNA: TGTGCCAGCTCGGCAGGACAGGGGGGTCCCAAGACAGATACGCAGTATTTT. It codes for CASSAGQGGPKTDTQYF.